The present TCR beta chain was sequenced within a study of cytomegalovirus exposure and HLA in healthy donors. The PCR contained 60 Vbeta and 13 Jbeta primers. Clones were read by immunoSEQ multiplex PCR, and TCRdb kept only the in-frame ones, dropping some. The table includes 150,000 to 200,000 clones, 80% to 90% detected once. The germline V gene has CDR1 MNHEY and CDR2 SVGAGI. The CDR3 is made up of 13 amino acids. Trimming took 11 bases from V and 4 from J, leaving 18 bases between them. The chain employs TRBV6-5 and TRBJ2-7, with D perhaps TRBD1 (6 bases). The material sequenced was PBMCs. The TCR sequence derives from a man in his late teens or twenties in good health and CMV-seropositive. The CDR3, as DNA: TGTGCCGGCTCCAGGGGTTTAGGGTACGAGCAGTACTTC. The encoded protein is CAGSRGLGYEQYF.